This T cell receptor beta chain was found in a study of cytomegalovirus exposure and HLA in healthy donors. Study-level information: The same platform used for the roughly 610 first-cohort repertoires was also used for the 90 to 150 validation repertoires, as a later analysis reported.

The germline CDR1 and CDR2 sequences are MDHEN and SYDVKM. V lost 6 bases and J 5 bases, leaving 23 bases between the germline ends. The CDR3 contains 16 residues. TCRdb's copy holds only in-frame clones and misses some; the assay was immunoSEQ multiplex PCR. This table holds 92,000 or so clones, roughly 97% found once. The material sequenced was PBMCs. This TCR came from a man younger than 30 in good health and CMV-seronegative. The rearrangement joins TRBV28 to TRBJ2-7, with D uncertain. The CDR3 region is CASSPMSFTLDDEQYF. CDR3 coding DNA: TGTGCCAGCAGCCCAATGAGCTTTACCTTAGATGACGAGCAGTACTTC.